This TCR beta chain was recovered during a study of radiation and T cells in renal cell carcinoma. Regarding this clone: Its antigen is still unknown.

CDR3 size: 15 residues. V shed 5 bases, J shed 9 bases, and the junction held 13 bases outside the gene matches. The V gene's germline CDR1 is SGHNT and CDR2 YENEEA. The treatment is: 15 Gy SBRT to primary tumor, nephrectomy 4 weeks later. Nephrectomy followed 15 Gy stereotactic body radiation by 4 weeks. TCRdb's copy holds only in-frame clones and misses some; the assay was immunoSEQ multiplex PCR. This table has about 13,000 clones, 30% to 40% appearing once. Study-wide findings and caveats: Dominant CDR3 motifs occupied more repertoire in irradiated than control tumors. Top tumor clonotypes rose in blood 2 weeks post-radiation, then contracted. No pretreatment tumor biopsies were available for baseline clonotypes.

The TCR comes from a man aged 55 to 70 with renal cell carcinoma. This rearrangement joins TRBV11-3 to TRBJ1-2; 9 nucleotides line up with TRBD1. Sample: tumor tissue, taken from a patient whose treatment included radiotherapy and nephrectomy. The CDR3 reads CASSKGRDRVKSYTF. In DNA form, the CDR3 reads TGTGCCAGCAGCAAAGGCCGGGACAGGGTAAAAAGCTACACCTTC. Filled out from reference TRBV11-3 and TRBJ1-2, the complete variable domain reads EAGVVQSPRYKIIEKKQPVAFWCNPISGHNTLYWYLQNLGQGPELLIRYENEEAVDDSQLPKDRFSAERLKGVDSTLKIQPAELGDSAVYLCASSKGRDRVKSYTFGSGTRLTVV.